These T cell receptor beta chains were read from a single sample in a study of blood T cell repertoires in COVID-19. TCRdb's copy holds only in-frame clones and misses some; the assay was immunoSEQ multiplex PCR. The sample yields fewer than 85,000 clones, about 83% seen once. The sequenced sample was peripheral blood. All receptors come from a man between 60 and 70 years old with acute or convalescent COVID-19. CDR3s include the opening cysteine and the closing phenylalanine or tryptophan. A D gene is named only where the DNA matches it firmly.

TRBV3-1/TRBV3-2	TRBJ1-5	.	CASSQDQSVGQPQHF	TGTGCCAGCAGCCAAGATCAGTCAGTCGGGCAGCCCCAGCATTTT
TRBV9	TRBJ1-4	TRBD1	CASSASWTGGEKLFF	TGTGCCAGCAGCGCGTCCTGGACAGGGGGTGAAAAACTGTTTTTT
TRBV9	TRBJ2-3	.	CASSVGGPSTDTQYF	TGTGCCAGCAGCGTCGGCGGGCCAAGCACAGATACGCAGTATTTT
TRBV9	TRBJ1-6	.	CASSVRGQSPLHF	TGTGCCAGCAGCGTCCGGGGACAATCACCCCTCCACTTT
TRBV3-1/TRBV3-2	TRBJ1-1	.	CASSQVAVRVSYTEAFF	TGTGCCAGCAGCCAAGTCGCTGTTCGGGTATCATACACTGAAGCTTTCTTT
TRBV3-1/TRBV3-2	TRBJ1-6	.	CASSQGQAPGDSPLHF	TGTGCCAGCAGCCAAGGGCAGGCCCCAGGTGATTCACCCCTCCACTTT
TRBV7-9	TRBJ2-7	TRBD1	CASSGTGASTYEQYF	TGTGCCAGCAGCGGGACAGGGGCCTCAACCTACGAGCAGTACTTC
TRBV6-2/TRBV6-3	TRBJ1-5	.	CASSWHSNQPQHF	TGTGCCAGCAGTTGGCACAGTAATCAGCCCCAGCATTTT
TRBV7-8	TRBJ1-2	.	CASSPARGPKGGYTF	TGTGCCAGCAGCCCCGCGCGGGGGCCTAAGGGTGGCTACACCTTC
TRBV6-1	TRBJ1-6	.	CASSEVRGPDSPLHF	TGTGCCAGCAGTGAGGTCAGGGGACCGGATTCACCCCTCCACTTT
TRBV10-2	TRBJ2-1	TRBD1	CASRPPDRVYEQFF	TGCGCCAGCAGGCCCCCGGACAGGGTGTATGAGCAGTTCTTC
TRBV10-2	TRBJ2-4	.	CASSETGNPGDIQYF	TGCGCCAGCAGTGAGACAGGCAACCCGGGGGACATTCAGTACTTC
TRBV24-1	TRBJ1-1	.	CATKGQMNTEAFF	TGTGCCACTAAAGGACAGATGAACACTGAAGCTTTCTTT
TRBV3-1/TRBV3-2	TRBJ1-2	.	CASSQGPASYGYTF	TGTGCCAGCAGCCAGGGCCCGGCTTCTTATGGCTACACCTTC